This T cell receptor (beta chain) was captured in a study of T cells expressing NK-cell markers. Overall study: Source material for TCR beta repertoires consisted of sorted CD3+CD56+NKG2C+, CD3+CD56+NKG2C- and CD3+CD56-NKG2C+ T cells.

Reprocessing the 5' RACE reads, TCRdb reports a single entry for every CDR3 protein and omits DNA. This sample contains some 140,000 distinct CDR3 sequences. A word on this clonotype: The antigen remains undetermined.

The CDR3 runs 18 residues. Germline assignment: CDR1 SGHAT and CDR2 FQNNGV. The study's findings and limits: The dominant NKG2C+ clonotypes represented roughly 1.0-7.5% of CD8+ T cells in five or six donors. It is unclear if expanded NKG2C-expressing clones target HCMV antigens. These clonotypes additionally ranked first within the CD3+CD56-NKG2C+ fraction of a handful of donors.

This TCR derives from a woman between 50 and 59 years old in good health. The rearrangement links TRBV11-2 to TRBJ2-5; with no DNA, the TCRdb D assignment of TRBD1 cannot be verified. The sample was blood T cells: a sorted CD56 or NKG2C T cell subset, CD4+ or CD8+ T cells, or bulk PBMC T cells (not recorded which). CDR3 amino acids: CASSLSGTDFLKQETQYF.